These 24 T cell receptor beta chains share one sample of origin, sequenced in a study of T cells in tumors after PD-1 blockade. Data came from immunoSEQ multiplex PCR; TCRdb stores just in-frame clones and leaves some out. The profile shows roughly 20,000 clones, 81% of them singletons. The specimen was PBMCs, collected after anti-PD-1 therapy. These receptors originate from a human donor with advanced basal cell or squamous cell carcinoma (not recorded which).

By share of the sample, this clone is medium-sized. This sample includes further DNA sequences coding for the same CDR3. The chain recombines TRBV3-1 (or the pseudogene TRBV3-2) with TRBJ2-2; TRBD2 agrees at 15 bases. Unmatched junction bases numbered 8, after V lost 1 base and J lost 2 bases. CDR1 is LGHDT and CDR2 is YNNKEL in the germline V gene (reference sequence). CDR3 size: 20 residues. The DNA for the CDR3 is TGTGCCAGCAGCCAAGTATTAGGACTAGCGGGGGGGCGAAACACCGGGGAGCTGTTTTTT. Translation: CASSQVLGLAGGRNTGELFF.

This clone appeared a few times. The rearrangement links TRBV2 to TRBJ1-1, with a weak D call TRBD1 (6 bases). Germline values: CDR1 SNHLY, CDR2 FYNNEI. There are 15 residues in the CDR3. Trimming cost V 6 bases and J 0 bases, with 14 bases left between them. The CDR3, as DNA: TGTGCCAGCAGACGGACAGTGGATTTGAACACTGAAGCTTTCTTT. It codes for CASRRTVDLNTEAFF.

This clone was picked up a small number of times. J is TRBJ2-4 and V is TRBV20-1; D tentatively reads TRBD1 or TRBD2 (5 bases each). The germline CDR1 and CDR2 sequences are DFQATT and SNEGSKA (reference sequence). The length of the CDR3 is 11 residues. The germline V and J ends were trimmed by 6 bases and 8 bases, with 11 bases remaining between them. The CDR3 DNA reads TGCAGTGCACTGGGGGACGACATTCAGTACTTC. Amino acids: CSALGDDIQYF.

The rearrangement links TRBV4-2 to TRBJ2-7; D uncertain. Trimming left V 1 base short and J 3 bases short, with 13 bases between. Germline assignment: CDR1 LGHNA and CDR2 YNFKEQ. The CDR3 extends over 15 amino acids. The CDR3 region is CASSQGPGSLYEQYF. The DNA for the CDR3 is TGTGCCAGCAGCCAAGGGCCGGGTAGCCTCTACGAGCAGTACTTC.

This chain links TRBV4-2 with TRBJ1-1; no firm D call. Germline lookup yields CDR1 LGHNA and CDR2 YNFKEQ. Trimming took off 0 bases at V and 2 bases at J, with 10 bases between the two ends. The CDR3 loop spans 15 amino acids. CDR3 sequence (DNA): TGTGCCAGCAGCCAAGATCAACAAACCAACACTGAAGCTTTCTTT. It translates to CASSQDQQTNTEAFF.

This clone was found once. The chain couples TRBV9 to TRBJ2-5; TRBD2 aligns across 11 bases. The CDR3 sequence is 19 residues long. CDR1 SGDLS and CDR2 YYNGEE come from the germline V gene. Trimming took 0 bases from V and 5 from J; bases not matched to a gene: 15. CDR3 nucleotide sequence: TGTGCCAGCAGCGTAGGGATCAGAACTAGCGGGGGCCGAAGGGAGACCCAGTACTTC. Protein sequence: CASSVGIRTSGGRRETQYF.

This clone came up a few times. The genes are TRBV5-1 and TRBJ2-2; D assignment may be TRBD1 or TRBD2 (7 bases each). The V gene lost 4 bases and the J gene lost 6 bases, with 16 bases spanning the gap. The CDR3 is 15 residues long. CDR1 is SGHRS and CDR2 is YFSETQ in the germline V gene. CDR3 sequence: CASSPETGRAGELFF. CDR3 nucleotides: TGCGCCAGCAGCCCTGAGACAGGGAGGGCCGGGGAGCTGTTTTTT.

The genes are TRBV27 and TRBJ1-1; TRBD1 is a possible D gene (6 bases). The CDR3 consists of 13 residues. V was shortened by 0 bases and J by 10 bases, with 12 bases between the two germline ends. Per germline, CDR1 MNHEY and CDR2 SMNVEV (reference sequence). The CDR3 loop reads CASSLSGGRGAFF. The CDR3 nucleotides read TGTGCCAGCAGTTTATCGGGGGGGCGGGGAGCTTTCTTT.

This clone was observed a handful of times. V gene TRBV28 combines with J gene TRBJ1-5; D gene unclear. Germline CDR1 and CDR2: MDHEN and SYDVKM. Trimming removed 6 bases from V and 0 bases from J, with 6 bases in between. The CDR3 sequence is 13 residues long. The CDR3 reads CASSGGSNQPQHF. In DNA, the CDR3 is TGTGCCAGCAGCGGAGGTAGCAATCAGCCCCAGCATTTT.

In nucleotides, the CDR3 is TGTGCCAGCAGCATGGGACAGGGGTTTGACATTCAGTACTTC. Its protein product is CASSMGQGFDIQYF. This rearrangement joins TRBV7-8 to TRBJ2-4; 10 bases line up with TRBD1. Germline V gene sequence: CDR1 SGHVS, CDR2 FQNEAQ. The junction had 6 bases not matched to a gene; V was cut back by 5 bases and J by 8 bases. This CDR3 is 14 amino acids long.

This chain joins TRBV6-4 and TRBJ2-2; 11 positions match TRBD2. This CDR3 region has 17 residues. Trimming at V came to 6 bases and at J to 0 bases, leaving 6 bases not matched to a gene. Per germline, CDR1 MRHNA and CDR2 SNTAGT. This CDR3 is CASSLAGGLANTGELFF. CDR3 nucleotides: TGTGCCAGCAGCCTAGCGGGAGGCCTCGCGAACACCGGGGAGCTGTTTTTT.

This sequence joins TRBV7-9 and TRBJ2-7; D call uncertain. Germline V gene data show CDR1 as SEHNR and CDR2 as FQNEAQ (reference sequence). Trimming shortened V by 1 base and J by 5 bases, and 21 bases separated the two germline ends. The CDR3 loop spans 17 amino acids. CDR3 in amino acids: CASSLVNVMLGFHEQYF. CDR3 DNA sequence: TGTGCCAGCAGCTTAGTGAATGTTATGTTGGGGTTCCACGAGCAGTACTTC.

The rearrangement links TRBV20-1 to TRBJ1-3; a possible D gene is TRBD1 (6 bases). CDR1 and CDR2 (germline): DFQATT, SNEGSKA (reference sequence). The CDR3 spans 12 residues. V was pared by 3 bases and J by 8 bases, with 11 bases between. The DNA for the CDR3 is TGCAGTGCTAGTGAGGGGGTTCACACCATATATTTT. It is translated as CSASEGVHTIYF.

The chain has TRBV7-2 and TRBJ2-7; the match to TRBD2 covers 8 bases. Germline values: CDR1 SGHTA, CDR2 FQGNSA. J gave up 2 bases and V 1 base, and 4 bases lay outside the gene matches. The CDR3 totals 15 residues. The CDR3 bases are TGTGCCAGCAGCTTAGGGAGCGGGGGCCCCTACGAGCAGTACTTC. Encoded protein: CASSLGSGGPYEQYF.

This chain links TRBV24-1 with TRBJ2-7; D is ambiguous. Trimming stripped 8 bases from V and 4 bases from J, with 14 bases between. Germline V gene sequence: CDR1 KGHDR, CDR2 SFDVKD. CDR3 length: 13 amino acids. In DNA, the CDR3 is TGTGCCACCAATCGACATTTTTCGTACGAGCAGTACTTC. It encodes CATNRHFSYEQYF.

CDR3 in amino acids: CATRGQGAYGYTF. CDR3 bases: TGTGCCACCCGCGGACAGGGGGCTTATGGCTACACCTTC. The chain employs TRBV24-1 and TRBJ1-2, with 11 bases lining up with TRBD1. CDR1 KGHDR and CDR2 SFDVKD come from the germline V gene. This CDR3 contains 13 residues. J gave up 5 bases and V 9 bases, and 4 bases lay outside the gene matches.

This clone was detected only a few times. The gene calls are TRBV6-6 and TRBJ1-4; D is undetermined. The CDR3 spans 11 residues. V was pared by 6 bases and J by 7 bases, with 6 bases between. CDR1 is MNHNY, CDR2 SVGAGI, per germline (reference sequence). Here the CDR3 DNA reads TGTGCCAGCAGCCTCGGTGAAAAACTGTTTTTT. This encodes CASSLGEKLFF.

This chain links TRBV24-1 with TRBJ1-1; a possible D gene is TRBD1 (5 bases). V lost 4 bases and J 1 base, leaving 12 bases between the germline ends. The CDR3 totals 15 residues. Germline assignment: CDR1 KGHDR and CDR2 SFDVKD. CDR3 sequence reads: CATSDRGAPNTEAFF. In nucleotides, the CDR3 is TGTGCCACCAGTGACCGAGGGGCACCGAACACTGAAGCTTTCTTT.

V gene TRBV5-6 combines with J gene TRBJ2-5, with 8 positions matching TRBD2. V gave up 3 bases and J gave up 5 bases; unmatched junction bases: 6. The CDR3 contains 14 residues. Looked up from germline, CDR1 is SGHDT and CDR2 is YYEEEE. CDR3 bases: TGTGCCAGCAGCTCGGGACTAGTCCGGGAGACCCAGTACTTC. This translates into CASSSGLVRETQYF.

This clone appeared a single time. This chain connects TRBV5-8 to TRBJ2-1; tentatively, D is TRBD1 (6 bases). The CDR3 has 15 residues. Germline V CDR1 and CDR2: SGHTS, YDEGEE. The ends were cut back, 1 base at V and 8 bases at J, with 16 bases in the middle. The CDR3: CASSLYGGANDEQFF. CDR3 sequence (DNA): TGTGCCAGCAGCTTGTATGGGGGCGCCAACGATGAGCAGTTCTTC.

This clone was picked up one time. The J gene is TRBJ2-3, the V gene TRBV14; D is tentatively TRBD1 or TRBD2 (5 bases each). The CDR3 runs 14 residues. V was shortened by 1 base and J by 9 bases, with 14 bases between the two germline ends. Per the germline V gene, CDR1 is SGHDN and CDR2 is FVKESK. As DNA, the CDR3 is TGTGCCAGCAGCCAAGGGCCGGGACCGCACACGCAGTATTTT. The encoded protein is CASSQGPGPHTQYF.

This chain joins TRBV9 and TRBJ1-6, with D possibly being TRBD1 (6 bases). There are 16 residues in the CDR3. The V gene's germline CDR1 is SGDLS and CDR2 YYNGEE. Deletions cut 3 bases from V and 4 bases from J, with 14 bases between. CDR3 protein: CASSGQAGAYNSPLHF. CDR3 coding DNA: TGTGCCAGCAGCGGGCAGGCGGGGGCTTATAATTCACCCCTCCACTTT.

The chain has TRBV14 and TRBJ1-1; D gene uncertain. The V gene's germline CDR1 is SGHDN and CDR2 FVKESK. The CDR3 sequence is 11 residues long. V was trimmed by 4 bases and J by 3 bases, leaving 3 bases between them. The CDR3 protein is CASSRHTEAFF. The CDR3 coding sequence is TGTGCCAGCAGCCGGCACACTGAAGCTTTCTTT.

The rearrangement links TRBV7-8 to TRBJ2-1; 11 positions match TRBD2. Germline CDR1 and CDR2: SGHVS and FQNEAQ. The CDR3 is made up of 16 amino acids. The ends lost 4 bases at V and 9 bases at J; junction bases unmatched: 11. This CDR3 reads CASSSGVLAGVVEQFF. DNA for the CDR3: TGTGCCAGCAGCTCAGGGGTACTAGCGGGGGTGGTTGAGCAGTTCTTC. Variable domain in full (rest from reference TRBV7-8 and TRBJ2-1): GAGVSQSPRYKVAKRGQDVALRCDPISGHVSLFWYQQALGQGPEFLTYFQNEAQLDKSGLPSDRFFAERPEGSVSTLKIQRTQQEDSAVYLCASSSGVLAGVVEQFFGPGTRLTVL.